The 5 T cell receptor beta chains given below trace back to one sample, sequenced in a study of vaccination effects on CD4 cells after COVID-19. These receptors have no identified antigens. Pools of viral peptides were used by the ViraFEST assay to expand antigen-specific CD4+ T cells ahead of sequencing. Following an approximately eleven-day culture, CD4+ T cells were purified. Each vaccine recipient was nucleocapsid antibody negative and had no prior SARS-CoV-2 infection. Libraries were prepared by immunoSEQ multiplex PCR; TCRdb keeps only in-frame clonotypes and omits some of them. The data show under 80,000 clones, under 80% seen once. Sequenced here: CD4+ T cells from PBMCs cultured with SARS-CoV-2 spike peptides, sampled before COVID-19 vaccination. The receptor set was obtained from a human donor who received a COVID-19 vaccine.

This clone was seen a few times. This chain joins TRBV7-9 and TRBJ1-4; weak D call: TRBD1 (6 bases). The V and J ends lost 2 bases and 11 bases respectively, with 9 bases between them. This CDR3 spans 12 amino acids. Germline values: CDR1 SEHNR, CDR2 FQNEAQ (reference sequence). CDR3 DNA sequence: TGTGCCAGCAGCTTATCCGGACAGAAACTGTTTTTT. This encodes CASSLSGQKLFF.

V and J are TRBV11-2 and TRBJ2-2; 14 bases are a match to TRBD2. This CDR3 contains 18 residues. Per the germline V gene, CDR1 is SGHAT and CDR2 is FQNNGV. After removal of 7 bases from V and 3 bases from J, the junction contained 10 bases not matched to a gene. CDR3 protein: CASTRTSGGRWDTGELFF. The CDR3, as DNA: TGTGCCAGCACCCGGACTAGCGGGGGGAGGTGGGACACCGGGGAGCTGTTTTTT.

The chain uses TRBV5-4 and TRBJ2-7; a possible D gene is TRBD2 (6 bases). Germline V CDR1 and CDR2: SGHNT, YYREEE (reference sequence). The CDR3 covers 12 residues. V was cut by 0 bases and J by 6 bases, with 7 bases left in between. CDR3 DNA: TGTGCCAGCAGCTTGGTGGGGGGCGAGCAGTACGTC. Protein sequence: CASSLVGGEQYV.

The V call is TRBV4-3, the J call TRBJ1-2; D might be TRBD1 (6 bases). Per the germline V gene, CDR1 is LGHNA and CDR2 is YSLEER. The germline V and J ends were trimmed by 3 bases and 9 bases, with 17 bases remaining between them. The CDR3 is 14 residues long. In DNA form, the CDR3 reads TGCGCCAGCAGCCAGGGGCTTGGACAGATGAGCTACACCTTC. It codes for CASSQGLGQMSYTF.

The chain carries TRBV14 and TRBJ2-2; TRBD1 matches 7 bases. V was pared by 5 bases and J by 4 bases, with 4 bases of the junction left unmatched. This CDR3 is 14 amino acids long. The germline V gene encodes CDR1 SGHDN and CDR2 FVKESK. The CDR3, as DNA: TGTGCCAGCAGCTCCACAGGGGTCACCGGGGAGCTGTTTTTT. It yields the protein CASSSTGVTGELFF.